This T cell receptor beta chain derives from a study of T-cell memory formation after mild COVID-19. The CDR3 has 18 amino acids. CDR1 LGHNA and CDR2 YNFKEQ come from the germline V gene. Trimming cost V 4 bases and J 6 bases, with 27 bases left between them. TCRdb recomputed calls from the 5' RACE reads with MiXCR, one row per CDR3 protein. The sample shows 400,000 to 500,000 distinct CDR3 sequences, roughly 20% of them seen only once. In this sample, this clonotype turned up a few times. The chain employs TRBV4-2 and TRBJ1-2, with a tentative D call TRBD1 (6 bases). The receptor was derived from an adult woman who had mild COVID-19 (a few samples of this study predate the infection). Cell type and time point are not known. Sequenced sample: PBMCs or a T cell subset sorted from them (not recorded which). In DNA, the CDR3 is TGTGCCAGCAGCCCTTACCAATTCTCACGGGGGCCTAGGAATGGCTACACCTTC. This gives the protein CASSPYQFSRGPRNGYTF.